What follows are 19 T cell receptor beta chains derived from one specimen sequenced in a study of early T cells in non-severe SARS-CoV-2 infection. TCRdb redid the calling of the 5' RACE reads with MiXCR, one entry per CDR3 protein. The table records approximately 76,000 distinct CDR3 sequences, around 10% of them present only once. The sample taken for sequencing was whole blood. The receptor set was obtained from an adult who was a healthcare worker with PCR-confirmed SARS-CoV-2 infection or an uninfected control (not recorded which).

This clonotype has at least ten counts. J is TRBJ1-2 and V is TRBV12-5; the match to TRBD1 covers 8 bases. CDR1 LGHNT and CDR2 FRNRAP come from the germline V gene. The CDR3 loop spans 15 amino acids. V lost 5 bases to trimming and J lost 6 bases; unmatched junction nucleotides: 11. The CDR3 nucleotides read TGTGCTAGTGGTACGGACAGGGAGGAGTTGGATGGCTACACCTTC. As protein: CASGTDREELDGYTF.

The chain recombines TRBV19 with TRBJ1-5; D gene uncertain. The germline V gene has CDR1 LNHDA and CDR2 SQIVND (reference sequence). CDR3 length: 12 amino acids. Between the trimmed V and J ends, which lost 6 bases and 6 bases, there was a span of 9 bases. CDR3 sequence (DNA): TGTGCCAGTAGATATGCATTTCAGCCCCAGCATTTT. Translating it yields CASRYAFQPQHF.

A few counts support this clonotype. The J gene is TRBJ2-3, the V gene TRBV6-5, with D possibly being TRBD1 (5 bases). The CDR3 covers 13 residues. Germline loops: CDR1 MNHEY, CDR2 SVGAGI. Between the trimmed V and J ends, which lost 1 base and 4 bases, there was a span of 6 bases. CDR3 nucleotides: TGTGCCAGCAGTTACTTAGGGGCAGATACGCAGTATTTT. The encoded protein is CASSYLGADTQYF.

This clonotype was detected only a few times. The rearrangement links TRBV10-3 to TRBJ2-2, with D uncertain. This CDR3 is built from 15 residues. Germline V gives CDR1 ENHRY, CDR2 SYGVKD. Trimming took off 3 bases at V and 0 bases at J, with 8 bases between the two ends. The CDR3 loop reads CAISDKTANTGELFF. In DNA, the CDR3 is TGTGCCATCAGTGACAAGACCGCGAACACCGGGGAGCTGTTTTTT.

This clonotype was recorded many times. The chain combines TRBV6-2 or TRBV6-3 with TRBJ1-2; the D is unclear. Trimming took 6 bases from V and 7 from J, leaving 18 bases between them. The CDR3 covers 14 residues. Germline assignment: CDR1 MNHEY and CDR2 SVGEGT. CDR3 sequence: CASSRTSVYGGYTF. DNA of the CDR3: TGTGCCAGCAGCCGGACGTCCGTGTACGGTGGCTACACCTTC.

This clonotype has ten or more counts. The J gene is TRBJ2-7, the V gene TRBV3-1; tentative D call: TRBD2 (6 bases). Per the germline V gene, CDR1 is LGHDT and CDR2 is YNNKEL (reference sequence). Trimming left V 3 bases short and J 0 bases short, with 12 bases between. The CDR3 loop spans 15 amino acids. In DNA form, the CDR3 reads TGTGCCAGCAGCCAGGATAGGACTAACTCCTACGAGCAGTACTTC. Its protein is CASSQDRTNSYEQYF.

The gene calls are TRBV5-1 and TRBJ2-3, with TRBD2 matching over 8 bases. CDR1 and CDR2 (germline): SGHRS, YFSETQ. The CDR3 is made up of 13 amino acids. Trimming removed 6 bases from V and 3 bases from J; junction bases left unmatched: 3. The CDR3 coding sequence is TGCGCCAGCACCAGCGGGAGTACAGATACGCAGTATTTT. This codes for CASTSGSTDTQYF. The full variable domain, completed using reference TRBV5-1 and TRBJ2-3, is KAGVTQTPRYLIKTRGQQVTLSCSPISGHRSVSWYQQTPGQGLQFLFEYFSETQRNKGNFPGRFSGRQFSNSRSEMNVSTLELGDSALYLCASTSGSTDTQYFGPGTRLTVL.

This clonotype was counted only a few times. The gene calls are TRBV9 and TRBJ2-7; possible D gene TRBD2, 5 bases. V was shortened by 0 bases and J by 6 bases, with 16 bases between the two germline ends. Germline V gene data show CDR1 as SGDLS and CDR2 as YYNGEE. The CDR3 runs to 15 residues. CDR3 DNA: TGTGCCAGCAGCGTAGGTTCGGCTAGCAGTTCCGAGCAGTACTTC. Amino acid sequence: CASSVGSASSSEQYF.

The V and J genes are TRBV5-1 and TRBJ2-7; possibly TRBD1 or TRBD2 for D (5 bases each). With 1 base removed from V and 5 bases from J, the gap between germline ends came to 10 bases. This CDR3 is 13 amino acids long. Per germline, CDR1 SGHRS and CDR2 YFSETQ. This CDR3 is CASSLFGDHEQYF. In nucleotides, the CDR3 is TGCGCCAGCAGCTTGTTCGGGGACCACGAGCAGTACTTC.

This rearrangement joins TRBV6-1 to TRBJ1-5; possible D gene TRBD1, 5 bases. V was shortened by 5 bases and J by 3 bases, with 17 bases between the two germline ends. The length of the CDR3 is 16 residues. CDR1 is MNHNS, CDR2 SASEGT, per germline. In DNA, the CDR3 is TGTGCCAGCAGTAACCGGGACGGAGGCTCCAATCAGCCCCAGCATTTT. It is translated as CASSNRDGGSNQPQHF.

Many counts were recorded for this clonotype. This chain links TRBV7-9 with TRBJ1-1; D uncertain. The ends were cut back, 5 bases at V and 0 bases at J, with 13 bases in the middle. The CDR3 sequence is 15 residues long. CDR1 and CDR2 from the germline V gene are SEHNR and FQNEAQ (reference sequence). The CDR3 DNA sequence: TGTGCCAGCAGCCGTGGGGTCCTGATGAACACTGAAGCTTTCTTT. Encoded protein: CASSRGVLMNTEAFF.

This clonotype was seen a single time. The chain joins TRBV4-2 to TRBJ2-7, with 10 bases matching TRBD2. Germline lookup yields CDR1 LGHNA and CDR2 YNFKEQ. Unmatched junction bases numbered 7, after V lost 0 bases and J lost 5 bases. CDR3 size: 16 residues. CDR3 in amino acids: CASSQDTSGVADEQYF. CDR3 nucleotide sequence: TGTGCCAGCAGCCAAGATACTAGCGGGGTTGCCGACGAGCAGTACTTC.

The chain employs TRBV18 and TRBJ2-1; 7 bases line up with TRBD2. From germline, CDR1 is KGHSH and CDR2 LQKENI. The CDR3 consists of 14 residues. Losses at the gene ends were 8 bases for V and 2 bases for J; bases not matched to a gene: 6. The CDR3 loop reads CASPRGLPYNEQFF. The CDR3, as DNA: TGTGCCAGCCCTCGGGGACTACCCTACAATGAGCAGTTCTTC.

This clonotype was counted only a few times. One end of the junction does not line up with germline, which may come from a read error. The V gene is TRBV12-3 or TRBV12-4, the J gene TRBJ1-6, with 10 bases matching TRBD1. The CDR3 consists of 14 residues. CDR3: CASSLGPGTGVENF. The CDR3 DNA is TGTGCCAGCAGTTTAGGACCCGGGACAGGGGTTGAGAACTTT.

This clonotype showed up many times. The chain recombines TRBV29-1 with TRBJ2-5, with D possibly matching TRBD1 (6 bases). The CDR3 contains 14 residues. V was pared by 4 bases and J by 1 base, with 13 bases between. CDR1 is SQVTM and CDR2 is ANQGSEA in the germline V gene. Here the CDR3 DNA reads TGCAGCGTTGGCAGGGGATTAGGCCAAGAGACCCAGTACTTC. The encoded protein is CSVGRGLGQETQYF.

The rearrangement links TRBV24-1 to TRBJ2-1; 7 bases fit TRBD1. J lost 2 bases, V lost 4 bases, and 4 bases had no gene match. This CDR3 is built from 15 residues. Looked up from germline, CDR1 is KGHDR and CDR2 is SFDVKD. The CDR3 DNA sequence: TGTGCCACCAGTGAAGGGACAGCCCCCTACAATGAGCAGTTCTTC. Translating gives CATSEGTAPYNEQFF.

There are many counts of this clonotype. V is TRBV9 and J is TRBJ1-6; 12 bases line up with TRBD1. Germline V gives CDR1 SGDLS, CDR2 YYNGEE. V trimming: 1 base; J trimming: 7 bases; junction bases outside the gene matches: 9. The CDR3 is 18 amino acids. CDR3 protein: CASSVRDRGQILNSPLHF. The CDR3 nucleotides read TGTGCCAGCAGCGTAAGGGACAGGGGGCAGATCTTGAATTCACCCCTCCACTTT.

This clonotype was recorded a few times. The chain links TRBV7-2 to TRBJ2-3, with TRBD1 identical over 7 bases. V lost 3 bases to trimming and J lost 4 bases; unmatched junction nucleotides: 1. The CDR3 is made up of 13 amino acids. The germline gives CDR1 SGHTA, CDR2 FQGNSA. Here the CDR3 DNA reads TGTGCCAGCAGCTTTCAGGGGGCAGATACGCAGTATTTT. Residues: CASSFQGADTQYF.

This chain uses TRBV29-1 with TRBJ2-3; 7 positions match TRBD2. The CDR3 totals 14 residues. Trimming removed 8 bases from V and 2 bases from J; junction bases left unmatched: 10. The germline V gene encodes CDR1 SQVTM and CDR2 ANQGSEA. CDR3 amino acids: CSIVGGVSTDTQYF. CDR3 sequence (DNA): TGCAGCATAGTGGGAGGGGTTTCCACAGATACGCAGTATTTT.